These T cell receptor beta chains were read from a single sample in a study of shared clonotypes between healthy human individuals. Some clones are missing from TCRdb's copy, which holds only in-frame ones; the method was immunoSEQ multiplex PCR. The sample contains 1,400,000 or so clones, approximately 98.5% of which appear only once. The sample was naive CD4+ T cells sorted from blood. The receptors come from a man aged 30 to 39 in good health. CDR3s include the opening cysteine and the closing phenylalanine or tryptophan. The D gene is left open where the match is weak. Some rows mark clone size as missing; the rest say once, few, many or name a class of expanded clone.

size	V	J	D	DNA	CDR3
-	TRBV18	TRBJ2-5	-	TGTGCCAGCTCCTCATTGACGGGCCATCCGGAGACCCAGTACTTC	CASSSLTGHPETQYF
-	TRBV7-9	TRBJ2-2	TRBD2	TGTGCCAGCAGCTTACCCGGGCCTAGCGGGAAACTCGGGGAGCTGTTTTTT	CASSLPGPSGKLGELFF
once	TRBV4-1	TRBJ1-2	-	TGCGCCAGCAGCCAAGTTATGCAGATAGCTAACTATGGCTACACCTTC	CASSQVMQIANYGYTF
-	TRBV7-2	TRBJ1-5	-	TGTGCCAGCAGCTTGTACAGGGCTCAGCCCCAGCATTTT	CASSLYRAQPQHF
-	TRBV2	TRBJ2-1	TRBD2	TGTGCCAGCAGTGAAACCCTAGCGGGGTACAATGAGCAGTTCTTC	CASSETLAGYNEQFF
-	TRBV7-2	TRBJ2-7	TRBD2	TGTGCCAGCAGCTTAGCGCCTACTAGCGGGAGAATTTGGGAGCAGTACTTC	CASSLAPTSGRIWEQYF
-	TRBV18	TRBJ2-1	-	TGTGCCAGCTCACCACCGGGCAGCAGACACGGCAATGAGCAGTTCTTC	CASSPPGSRHGNEQFF
-	TRBV28	TRBJ1-2	-	TGTGCCAGCAGTCGTTCGGACAGTCAACAGGACAACTATGGCTACACCTTC	CASSRSDSQQDNYGYTF
-	TRBV6-5	TRBJ2-1	-	TGTGCCAGCAGTTACTTTCAGGGTGTTGGTACTTTTAAGCAGTTCTTC	CASSYFQGVGTFKQFF
-	TRBV5-6	TRBJ2-5	TRBD1	TGTGCCAGCAGCCCTGCCGACAGGGGCCAAGAGACCCAGTACTTC	CASSPADRGQETQYF
once	TRBV5-8	TRBJ2-7	TRBD1	TGTGCCAGCAGCACCCCGGGACAGATTGCAGGCGAGCAGTACTTC	CASSTPGQIAGEQYF
-	TRBV5-6	TRBJ1-5	TRBD1	TGTGCCAGCAGCTTGAATAACAACAGGGGAAGTCAGCCCCAGCATTTT	CASSLNNNRGSQPQHF
-	TRBV30	TRBJ2-7	-	TGTGCCTGGAGTGTAATAGTCTTTGGTGGCTGGCAGTACTTC	CAWSVIVFGGWQYF
-	TRBV19	TRBJ2-2	TRBD1	TGTGCCAGTAGTATAGGACAGGGGGCTCCCGGGGAGCTGTTTTTT	CASSIGQGAPGELFF
once	TRBV6-1	TRBJ1-1	-	TGTGCCAGCAGTGCCCAGGTCGGGGCGGAGGCTTTCTTT	CASSAQVGAEAFF
-	TRBV9	TRBJ2-3	-	TGTGCCAGCAGCGCTTTGGACTGGGCAGATACGCAGTATTTT	CASSALDWADTQYF
-	TRBV6-1	TRBJ1-3	-	TGTGCCAGCAGTGAGTCAGGGTGGAGAAACACCATATATTTT	CASSESGWRNTIYF
-	TRBV27	TRBJ1-5	-	TGTGCCAGCAGCCCCGACATATACAATCAGCCCCAGCATTTT	CASSPDIYNQPQHF
-	TRBV5-4	TRBJ2-7	-	TGTGCCAGCAGCTTGGACAGCCCCTACGAGCAGTACTTC	CASSLDSPYEQYF
-	TRBV18	TRBJ1-5	-	TGTGCCAGCTCACCAGCGCTGTACCAGCCCCAGCATTTT	CASSPALYQPQHF
-	TRBV14	TRBJ2-7	-	TGTGCCAGCAGCCATTCCCCGGACCGGCAGTACTTC	CASSHSPDRQYF
-	TRBV5-6	TRBJ2-7	-	TGTGCCAGCAGCTTGTGGCTTGGGTCAGCGAGCTACGAGCAGTACTTC	CASSLWLGSASYEQYF
-	TRBV11-3	TRBJ2-3	-	TGTGCCAGCAGCCCCGAGGGGACAGATACGCAGTATTTT	CASSPEGTDTQYF
-	TRBV29-1	TRBJ1-1	TRBD1	TGCAGCGTTGAAGGAACACAGGGGGCTTTCTTT	CSVEGTQGAFF
-	TRBV9	TRBJ2-6	-	TGTGCCAGCAGCGCCCCTGGGGGACGGGCCAACGTCCTGACTTTC	CASSAPGGRANVLTF
-	TRBV2	TRBJ1-3	TRBD1	TGTGCCAGCAGTCGACAGGGAGAAATAGACACCATATATTTT	CASSRQGEIDTIYF
once	TRBV7-2	TRBJ2-3	-	TGTGCCAGCAGCTCAGGGGCGGATACGCAGTATTTT	CASSSGADTQYF
-	TRBV7-9	TRBJ1-1	-	TGTGCCAGCAGCTTAGAAGGACTTGGCTCCTCGCCCAGCGCTGAAGCTTTCTTT	CASSLEGLGSSPSAEAFF
-	TRBV5-5	TRBJ2-3	-	TGTGCCAGCAGCTTGGGGACGGCTGCAGATACGCAGTATTTT	CASSLGTAADTQYF
-	TRBV19	TRBJ2-2	TRBD2	TGTGCCAGTAGTTTCCCTAGCGGGAGCCGAACCGGGGAGCTGTTTTTT	CASSFPSGSRTGELFF
-	TRBV11-2	TRBJ2-7	-	TGTGCCAGCAGCTTAGGGGTTGGGGGGCACAACGAGCAGTACTTC	CASSLGVGGHNEQYF
-	TRBV2	TRBJ2-1	-	TGTGCCACCAACAGAGAGAGCTCCTACAATGAGCAGTTCTTC	CATNRESSYNEQFF
-	TRBV10-3	TRBJ1-3	-	TGTGCCATCAGTGACGGCAATATGAACACCATATATTTT	CAISDGNMNTIYF
-	TRBV5-1	TRBJ2-7	-	TGCGCCAGCAGCCATAACAGCTACGAGCAGTACTTC	CASSHNSYEQYF
-	TRBV4-1	TRBJ2-3	TRBD2	TGCGCCAGCAGCCAAGATGGGACTAGCGGACACACAGATACGCAGTATTTT	CASSQDGTSGHTDTQYF
-	TRBV28	TRBJ1-1	-	TGTGCCAGCAGTCCGTGGGACACATCCACTGAAGCTTTCTTT	CASSPWDTSTEAFF
-	TRBV27	TRBJ1-3	-	TGTGCCAGCTACCTGCGGACAGAGTTTTCGTCTGGAAACACCATATATTTT	CASYLRTEFSSGNTIYF
-	TRBV5-1	TRBJ1-2	-	TGCGCCAGCAGCTTGGAAGGTGAAGCGGGCTACACCTTC	CASSLEGEAGYTF
-	TRBV5-6	TRBJ2-1	-	TGTGCCAGCAGCTTGGGTGTGCGACTATCCTACAATGAGCAGTTCTTC	CASSLGVRLSYNEQFF
-	TRBV15	TRBJ1-3	-	TGTGCCACCAGCAGAGAAGCAGTTTCTTCTGGAAACACCATATATTTT	CATSREAVSSGNTIYF
-	TRBV10-1	TRBJ2-3	TRBD2	TGCGCCAGCAGCACAGGGACTAGCGGGAGGATTGAAGATACGCAGTATTTT	CASSTGTSGRIEDTQYF
-	TRBV2	TRBJ1-1	TRBD1	TGTGCCAGCAGTGAAGACAGGGGCGGGTTTCGCACTGAAGCTTTCTTT	CASSEDRGGFRTEAFF
-	TRBV10-3	TRBJ2-7	-	TGTGCCATCAGTGATGGCGGTCGAGTCTACGAGCAGTACTTC	CAISDGGRVYEQYF
-	TRBV6-1	TRBJ2-1	TRBD2	TGTGCCAGCAGTGATGAACGCGGGAGGGCCAATGAGCAGTTCTTC	CASSDERGRANEQFF
-	TRBV5-1	TRBJ2-4	-	TGCGCCAGCAGCTTGGTACCCCCCCAGGGAGCCAAAAACATTCAGTACTTC	CASSLVPPQGAKNIQYF
-	TRBV5-4	TRBJ2-2	TRBD2	TGTGCCAGCAGCTTAGGACTAGCGTCCACCGGGGAGCTGTTTTTT	CASSLGLASTGELFF
-	TRBV29-1	TRBJ2-3	-	TGCAGCGTTGTTTGGACAGATACGCAGTATTTT	CSVVWTDTQYF